The clone carrying this T cell receptor (beta chain) was counted many times. Its antigen is as yet unknown. TCRdb reprocessed the reads via MiXCR and lists one record per CDR3 protein. This sample has 250,000 or so distinct CDR3 sequences, with roughly 10% found just once. This record comes from a study of T cell repertoires in cytomegalovirus infection. Study-wide context: It was the public TCR beta signatures that indicated both CMV infection and matching HLA type.

Study-level results: In two of eight donors, the top clonotype was HLA-C-restricted CMV-specific.

Between the trimmed V and J ends, which lost 5 bases and 1 base, there was a span of 11 bases. This CDR3 is 14 amino acids long. In germline, CDR1 is SGHTA, CDR2 FQGNSA. Sequencing was carried out using PBMCs. The receptor comes from a human donor in good health (CMV status not recorded). Some clones in this sample may be carry-over from other donors' samples. The V and J genes are TRBV7-2 and TRBJ1-1; D remains unclear. The CDR3 spells CASSTQTGNTEAFF. CDR3 bases: TGTGCCAGCAGCACCCAGACCGGGAACACTGAAGCTTTCTTT.